Following are 30 T cell receptor beta chains from one sample sequenced in a study of CD8 T cells in Susac syndrome. Random-hexamer reverse transcription was applied to 0.5 to 1 ug RNA. TCRdb re-derived calls from the immunoSEQ multiplex PCR reads in MiXCR, one entry per CDR3 protein. The sample has some 120,000 distinct CDR3 sequences, about 95% seen once; the top ten hold around 0.12%. The source material was CD4+ T cells from PBMCs. The receptors originated from a human donor with multiple sclerosis.

The V gene is TRBV2, the J gene TRBJ2-2; maybe TRBD2 (6 bases). The CDR3 is 14 residues long. CDR1 is SNHLY, CDR2 FYNNEI, per germline. Trimming took 8 bases from V and 5 from J, leaving 15 bases between them. The CDR3 sequence: CASQPAGLTGELFF. The CDR3 DNA follows: TGTGCCAGCCAACCCGCCGGACTAACCGGGGAGCTGTTTTTT.

In DNA form, the CDR3 reads TGCAGCGTCCAAGGGCGGCTCGTGGAGACCCAGTACTTC. It translates to CSVQGRLVETQYF. The chain links TRBV29-1 to TRBJ2-5, with unresolved D. From germline, CDR1 is SQVTM and CDR2 ANQGSEA. Trimming cost V 6 bases and J 5 bases, with 16 bases left between them. There are 13 residues in the CDR3. Using reference TRBV29-1 and TRBJ2-5 for the parts outside the CDR3, the full variable domain is SAVISQKPSRDICQRGTSLTIQCQVDSQVTMMFWYRQQPGQSLTLIATANQGSEATYESGFVIDKFPISRPNLTFSTLTVSNMSPEDSSIYLCSVQGRLVETQYFGPGTRLLVL.

The chain employs TRBV2 and TRBJ2-1; 9 bases are shared with TRBD2. Germline CDR1 and CDR2: SNHLY and FYNNEI. With 4 bases clipped from V and 7 bases from J, the junction kept 8 bases outside the gene matches. CDR3 length: 15 amino acids. The DNA for the CDR3 is TGTGCCAGCAGTGCGACTAGCGGTTCTTTGAATGAGCAGTTCTTC. Protein product: CASSATSGSLNEQFF.

This clonotype was seen only once. V is TRBV7-2 and J is TRBJ2-2; D remains ambiguous. The V and J ends lost 6 bases and 7 bases respectively, with 9 bases between them. The CDR3 consists of 12 residues. CDR1 and CDR2 from the germline V gene are SGHTA and FQGNSA. The CDR3 nucleotides are TGTGCCAGCAGGTGGGAAGACGGGGAGCTGTTTTTT. It codes for CASRWEDGELFF.

V and J are TRBV25-1 and TRBJ1-6, with TRBD1 identical over 8 bases. V was clipped by 6 bases and J by 8 bases; unmatched bases: 12. The CDR3 is 16 amino acids. CDR1 is MGHDK, CDR2 SYGVNS, per germline. The CDR3 region is CASSARTGSRDSPLHF. CDR3 bases: TGTGCCAGCAGCGCCCGGACAGGGTCAAGGGATTCACCCCTCCACTTT.

The V and J genes are TRBV2 and TRBJ2-7, with D maybe TRBD1 (6 bases). The V end lost 4 bases, the J end lost 2 bases, and 12 bases lay between the germline ends. CDR3 length: 14 residues. Germline lookup yields CDR1 SNHLY and CDR2 FYNNEI. The CDR3, as DNA: TGTGCCAGCAGTGCACAGGGTTTGACCTACGAGCAGTACTTC. Its protein product is CASSAQGLTYEQYF.

The genes are TRBV28 and TRBJ2-5; TRBD2 aligns across 8 bases. The CDR3 runs 15 residues. V lost 6 bases, J lost 2 bases, and 8 bases stayed unmatched. Germline values: CDR1 MDHEN, CDR2 SYDVKM. The CDR3: CASSLSGGGQETQYF. CDR3 nucleotides: TGTGCCAGCAGCCTTAGTGGCGGGGGGCAAGAGACCCAGTACTTC.

V gene TRBV18 combines with J gene TRBJ1-2; 8 positions match TRBD1. J was trimmed by 5 bases and V by 3 bases; bases with no gene match: 5. The CDR3 spans 14 residues. CDR1 is KGHSH, CDR2 LQKENI, per germline. CDR3 in DNA: TGTGCCAGCTCACCCTCCGGACAGGGATATGGCTACACCTTC. As protein: CASSPSGQGYGYTF.

The J gene is TRBJ2-2, the V gene TRBV5-4, with a possible D match to TRBD1 (6 bases). The germline V gene has CDR1 SGHNT and CDR2 YYREEE (reference sequence). There are 14 residues in the CDR3. Trimming took 5 bases from V and 3 from J, leaving 11 bases between them. Here the CDR3 DNA reads TGTGCCAGCAGTTCGACAGGATACACCGGGGAGCTGTTTTTT. Its protein product is CASSSTGYTGELFF. The whole variable domain, remainder taken from reference TRBV5-4 and TRBJ2-2, is ETGVTQSPTHLIKTRGQQVTLRCSSQSGHNTVSWYQQALGQGPQFIFQYYREEENGRGNFPPRFSGLQFPNYSSELNVNALELDDSALYLCASSSTGYTGELFFGEGSRLTVL.

The rearrangement uses TRBV4-2 and TRBJ1-4; D gene uncertain. Looked up from germline, CDR1 is LGHNA and CDR2 is YNFKEQ. CDR3 length: 14 residues. V was trimmed by 4 bases and J by 3 bases, leaving 9 bases between them. The CDR3 DNA reads TGTGCCAGCAGCCCTACCACGTCTAATGAAAAACTGTTTTTT. This codes for CASSPTTSNEKLFF.

The gene calls are TRBV12-3 or TRBV12-4 and TRBJ1-2; TRBD1 matches 10 bases. This CDR3 is 15 amino acids long. The junction had 8 bases not matched to a gene; V was cut back by 3 bases and J by 7 bases. The CDR3 DNA reads TGTGCCAGCAGTTTGGACAGGGGGTCGGTCTCTGGCTACACCTTC. It is translated as CASSLDRGSVSGYTF.

V usage is TRBV20-1 and J usage is TRBJ2-7; 11 bases match TRBD2. The CDR3 spans 14 residues. The V and J ends lost 0 bases and 7 bases, in that order; junction bases with no gene match: 5. In germline, CDR1 is DFQATT, CDR2 SNEGSKA (reference sequence). In DNA form, the CDR3 reads TGCAGTGCTAGAGATGAACTAGCGGGGGAAGAGCAGTACTTC. Translation: CSARDELAGEEQYF.

The chain employs TRBV5-1 and TRBJ1-1, with D perhaps TRBD1 (6 bases). Germline CDR1 and CDR2: SGHRS and YFSETQ. Trimming removed 4 bases from V and 0 bases from J, with 13 bases in between. CDR3 length: 15 amino acids. CDR3: CASSPPQGLNTEAFF. CDR3 sequence (DNA): TGCGCCAGCAGCCCGCCCCAGGGGCTGAACACTGAAGCTTTCTTT.

This clonotype was detected only a few times. The CDR3 loop reads CASSLQGGMNTEAFF. DNA for the CDR3: TGTGCCAGCAGCCTACAGGGAGGAATGAACACTGAAGCTTTCTTT. The chain carries TRBV7-9 and TRBJ1-1, with D possibly matching TRBD1 (6 bases). CDR1 and CDR2 from the germline V gene are SEHNR and FQNEAQ (reference sequence). The CDR3 runs to 15 residues. V was trimmed by 5 bases and J by 0 bases, leaving 13 bases between them.

This clonotype was observed a handful of times. The chain carries TRBV6-5 and TRBJ1-2, with a weak D call TRBD1 (6 bases). The CDR3 runs to 15 residues. Trimming took 2 bases from V and 8 from J, leaving 18 bases between them. Looked up from germline, CDR1 is MNHEY and CDR2 is SVGAGI. CDR3 coding DNA: TGTGCCAGCAGTTACCGGGGGGGGCGATCTCGCGGCTACACCTTC. Protein product: CASSYRGGRSRGYTF.

This chain connects TRBV6-5 to TRBJ1-2; TRBD1 aligns across 8 bases. Germline loops: CDR1 MNHEY, CDR2 SVGAGI. The V and J ends lost 0 bases and 8 bases, in that order; junction bases with no gene match: 2. There are 13 residues in the CDR3. Here the CDR3 DNA reads TGTGCCAGCAGTTACTCGACAGGGGTGGGCTACACCTTC. Protein product: CASSYSTGVGYTF.

The chain recombines TRBV5-1 with TRBJ1-1, with D perhaps TRBD1 (6 bases). The CDR3 covers 15 residues. V lost 4 bases, J lost 0 bases, and 13 bases lay in between. From germline, CDR1 is SGHRS and CDR2 YFSETQ. The CDR3 DNA follows: TGCGCCAGCAGCAAGACAGGAGGGATGAACACTGAAGCTTTCTTT. It encodes CASSKTGGMNTEAFF.

The chain uses TRBV19 and TRBJ2-7; TRBD1 matches 10 bases. This CDR3 spans 13 amino acids. Germline CDR1 is LNHDA and CDR2 is SQIVND (reference sequence). V lost 6 bases and J lost 6; bases outside the gene matches: 5. DNA of the CDR3: TGTGCCAGTAGCGGGACAGGGGTGGTCGAGCAGTACTTC. As protein: CASSGTGVVEQYF.

The CDR3 coding sequence is TGTGCCAGCAGCACACCGGGACCAAACTCTGGGGCCAACGTCCTGACTTTC. It codes for CASSTPGPNSGANVLTF. The chain joins TRBV21-1 to TRBJ2-6; the table's D call, TRBD1, has no DNA check behind it. TRBV21-1 is recorded as a pseudogene. This CDR3 region has 17 residues.

The chain links TRBV12-3 or TRBV12-4 to TRBJ2-3, with D perhaps matching TRBD1 (5 bases). The ends were cut back, 10 bases at V and 2 bases at J, with 13 bases in the middle. The CDR3 sequence is 13 residues long. The CDR3 spells CATRTLNTDTQYF. The CDR3 DNA reads as TGTGCCACCAGGACACTGAACACAGATACGCAGTATTTT.

This chain links TRBV30 with TRBJ2-5, with 8 bases identical to TRBD1. Trimming removed 3 bases from V and 5 bases from J; junction bases left unmatched: 8. The CDR3 has 14 residues. Per the germline V gene, CDR1 is GTSNPN and CDR2 is SVGIG (reference sequence). CDR3 in DNA: TGTGCCTGGAGGTGGCAGGGGGCGCGTGAGACCCAGTACTTC. The encoded protein is CAWRWQGARETQYF.

CDR3 loop: CASSQGSGSYEQYF. The CDR3 coding sequence is TGTGCCAGCAGCCAAGGGTCAGGGTCCTACGAGCAGTACTTC. The chain uses TRBV3-1 and TRBJ2-7; a possible D gene is TRBD1 (5 bases). Germline CDR1 and CDR2: LGHDT and YNNKEL (reference sequence). The CDR3 spans 14 residues. V dropped 1 base and J dropped 1 base, with 8 bases sitting between them.

The CDR3 DNA reads TGTGCCAGTAGCCCGACCCTGAACACTGAAGCTTTCTTT. This translates into CASSPTLNTEAFF. The J gene is TRBJ1-1, the V gene TRBV19; D uncertain. CDR3 size: 13 residues. CDR1 and CDR2 (germline): LNHDA, SQIVND (reference sequence). Between the trimmed V and J ends, which lost 6 bases and 0 bases, there was a span of 8 bases.

The chain carries TRBV30 and TRBJ2-7, with 14 bases aligning to TRBD2. V shed 5 bases and J 10 bases; nucleotides not matched to a gene: 7. The CDR3 totals 13 residues. CDR1 and CDR2 from the germline V gene are GTSNPN and SVGIG (reference sequence). CDR3 protein: CAWGTSGRRGQYF. For the CDR3, the DNA is TGTGCCTGGGGGACTAGCGGGAGAAGAGGTCAGTACTTC.

This chain uses TRBV10-3 with TRBJ2-7; a possible D gene is TRBD2 (5 bases). Trimming took off 9 bases at V and 2 bases at J, with 14 bases between the two ends. The CDR3 contains 13 residues. Germline V CDR1 and CDR2: ENHRY, SYGVKD. This CDR3 reads CAISDSTTYEQYF. The CDR3 DNA reads as TGTGCCATTTCGGACTCGACCACCTACGAGCAGTACTTC.

CDR3 sequence: CSAKQAGETQYF. The CDR3 bases are TGCAGTGCTAAACAGGCGGGGGAGACCCAGTACTTC. This rearrangement joins TRBV20-1 to TRBJ2-5, with a possible D match to TRBD2 (6 bases). The CDR3 contains 12 residues. The germline gives CDR1 DFQATT, CDR2 SNEGSKA (reference sequence). With 4 bases removed from V and 5 bases from J, the gap between germline ends came to 11 bases.

The chain has TRBV30 and TRBJ1-1, with D unclear. V was trimmed by 0 bases and J by 1 base, leaving 9 bases between them. The CDR3 has 14 residues. Per germline, CDR1 GTSNPN and CDR2 SVGIG (reference sequence). CDR3 in DNA: TGTGCCTGGAGTGTAACAGATTGGAACACTGAAGCTTTCTTT. Protein: CAWSVTDWNTEAFF. The full variable domain, completed using reference TRBV30 and TRBJ1-1, is SQTIHQWPATLVQPVGSPLSLECTVEGTSNPNLYWYRQAAGRGLQLLFYSVGIGQISSEVPQNLSASRPQDRQFILSSKKLLLSDSGFYLCAWSVTDWNTEAFFGQGTRLTVV.

J is TRBJ1-5 and V is TRBV27; tentative D call: TRBD1 (5 bases). CDR1 is MNHEY, CDR2 SMNVEV, per germline (reference sequence). V dropped 5 bases and J dropped 9 bases, with 14 bases sitting between them. The CDR3 runs to 13 residues. CDR3 bases: TGTGCCAGCAGTGGGACTGGAGCTTCGCCCCAGCATTTT. Amino acids: CASSGTGASPQHF.

The chain employs TRBV20-1 and TRBJ2-7, with D perhaps assigned TRBD1 or TRBD2 (5 bases each). The CDR3 has 16 residues. V lost 1 base, J lost 0 bases, and 16 bases lay in between. The germline V gene encodes CDR1 DFQATT and CDR2 SNEGSKA (reference sequence). The CDR3 loop is CSARATWGGFSYEQYF. CDR3 nucleotides: TGCAGTGCTAGAGCCACATGGGGCGGGTTCTCCTACGAGCAGTACTTC.

This clonotype came up once. The chain is built from TRBV18 and TRBJ1-1; D is undetermined. Germline V gene lookup returns CDR1 KGHSH and CDR2 LQKENI. The CDR3 contains 17 residues. Trimming removed 0 bases from V and 0 bases from J, with 14 bases in between. The CDR3 region is CASSPPASRRLNTEAFF. The CDR3, as DNA: TGTGCCAGCTCACCACCCGCCAGCCGCCGATTGAACACTGAAGCTTTCTTT.